The T cell receptor (beta chain) described here comes from a study of low-dose radiotherapy and immunotherapy resistance in tumors. Study context: Patients' oral aspirin dose was 300 mg daily across four cycles from cycle 1 day 1.

First-strand cDNA relied on TRAV- and TRBV-specific primers spanning alpha and beta chains. With a V-primer adapter and a constant-region primer, TCRs were amplified for 20 to 25 PCR cycles. In vitro transcription amplified the mRNA that had been isolated. TCRdb passed the reads through MiXCR, listing each CDR3 protein once. The sample records tens of thousands of distinct CDR3 sequences, around a sixth being singletons. Germline lookup yields CDR1 LNHNV and CDR2 YYDKDF (reference sequence). The CDR3 totals 12 residues. V was cut by 0 bases and J by 5 bases, with 4 bases left in between. This clonotype was observed a handful of times. The time point is: after trial treatment. Treatment denoted: LDRT plus nivolumab, ipilimumab, low-dose cyclophosphamide and aspirin (RACIN trial). It was nivolumab, ipilimumab, aspirin, low-dose cyclophosphamide and low-dose radiotherapy that donors received. Inclusion covered patients whose advanced solid tumors lacked tumor-infiltrating lymphocytes.

This TCR was recovered from a male donor with prostate cancer. This chain links TRBV15 with TRBJ2-5; D is unresolved. This material consisted of PBMCs, taken after low-dose radiotherapy plus immunotherapy. The CDR3 loop is CATSRDMETQYF. DNA of the CDR3: TGTGCCACCAGCAGAGATATGGAGACCCAGTACTTC.